The 2 T cell receptor beta chains presented below share a single source sample, sequenced in a study of cytomegalovirus exposure and HLA in healthy donors. PCR primers comprised 60 Vbeta and 13 Jbeta primers. TCRdb's table, derived via immunoSEQ multiplex PCR, lists solely in-frame clones and lacks some. This listing includes 150,000 to 200,000 clones. Sequencing was carried out using PBMCs. The receptors here all came from a young woman in good health and CMV-seropositive.

In regard to this clone: This sample includes further DNA sequences coding for the same CDR3. The CDR3 sequence: CASSLTGDYGYTF. The DNA for the CDR3 is TGCGCCAGCAGCTTGACGGGGGACTATGGCTACACCTTC. J is TRBJ1-2 and V is TRBV5-1; D may be TRBD1 (5 bases). The germline V gene encodes CDR1 SGHRS and CDR2 YFSETQ. The CDR3 sequence is 13 residues long. Trimming left V 1 base short and J 3 bases short, with 7 bases between.

This chain joins TRBV10-3 and TRBJ2-7; tentative D call: TRBD2 (7 bases). CDR1 is ENHRY, CDR2 SYGVKD, per germline. This CDR3 has 15 amino acids. V was clipped by 0 bases and J by 4 bases, with 13 bases between them. The CDR3 bases are TGTGCCATCAGTGAGTCGGGGGGGCTCAGATACGAGCAGTACTTC. Protein product: CAISESGGLRYEQYF.